These T cell receptor beta chains were read from a single sample in a study of T-cell memory formation after mild COVID-19. TCRdb used MiXCR to reprocess the 5' RACE reads, holding one entry per CDR3 protein. Here the sample spans 250,000 to 350,000 distinct CDR3 sequences, 15% to 20% being singletons. The sequencing input was PBMCs or a T cell subset sorted from them (not recorded which). These receptors all stem from a man between 18 and 35 years old who had mild COVID-19 (a few samples of this study predate the infection). Cell type and time point are not known. Each CDR3 is given with its conserved first and last residue. The D gene is left open where the match is weak. Size is stated for part of the rows, as once, few or many counts, or as a class when the clone is expanded.

TGTGCCAGCAGGTTAGGGGGGAATGAGCAGTTCTTC	CASRLGGNEQFF	.	TRBV7-2	TRBJ2-1	few
TGTGCCTGGAGTAGAAGACAAAACATTCAGTACTTC	CAWSRRQNIQYF	.	TRBV30	TRBJ2-4	.
TGTGCCAGCAGAATGACAGGGAGGGAGGGGATTGAGCAGTATTTT	CASRMTGREGIEQYF	.	TRBV12-3/TRBV12-4	TRBJ2-3	.
TGCGCCAGCAGCCAAGATGGGCTAGCGGGGGTCTACAATGAGCAGTTCTTC	CASSQDGLAGVYNEQFF	TRBD2	TRBV4-3	TRBJ2-1	few
TGTGCCAGCAACCTTAGGCCGGGAAACTATGGCTACACCTTC	CASNLRPGNYGYTF	.	TRBV7-9	TRBJ1-2	.
TGTGCCAGCAGCCAAGATATAACGGGGCGAAATGAGCAGTTCTTC	CASSQDITGRNEQFF	.	TRBV3-1	TRBJ2-1	few
TGCAGCGTGCTGCCGGGGGGACAAGAGACCCAGTACTTC	CSVLPGGQETQYF	TRBD2	TRBV29-1	TRBJ2-5	.
TGTGCCAGCAGCGTAGCCCCCTTCGGACTAGCCGGGGAGCTGTTTTTT	CASSVAPFGLAGELFF	TRBD2	TRBV9	TRBJ2-2	few
TGTGCCAGCGTACTAAGAAGGAGGGAGACGTATTTCGGTTCCTACAATGAGCAGTTCTTC	CASVLRRRETYFGSYNEQFF	.	TRBV6-1	TRBJ2-1	.
TGCGCCAGCAGCTTCGGGACGGGGGCGCGAGGCTACACCTTC	CASSFGTGARGYTF	.	TRBV5-1	TRBJ1-2	.
TGTGCCAGTCGACGTGCGGGGAGCACCACAGATACGCAGTATTTT	CASRRAGSTTDTQYF	.	TRBV7-2	TRBJ2-3	few
TGTGCCAGCTCACAAAACGGGGACTCCGGGGAGCTGTTTTTT	CASSQNGDSGELFF	.	TRBV18	TRBJ2-2	.
TGCGCCAGCGGAGAACAGGGGGCGAGGGACACTGAAGCTTTCTTT	CASGEQGARDTEAFF	TRBD1	TRBV5-1	TRBJ1-1	.
TGCAGTGCTAGTATAGGAGTTGCCTATGGCTACACCTTC	CSASIGVAYGYTF	.	TRBV20-1	TRBJ1-2	.
TGTGCCAGCAGATCGACAGGGGTGGCTGAAGCTTTCTTT	CASRSTGVAEAFF	TRBD1	TRBV25-1	TRBJ1-1	few
TGCAGTGCTAGAGACCTTAATTCACCCCTCCACTTT	CSARDLNSPLHF	.	TRBV20-1	TRBJ1-6	few
TGTGCCAGCAGCATCCAAGGGGGCCTCACAGATACGCAGTATTTT	CASSIQGGLTDTQYF	TRBD1	TRBV12-3/TRBV12-4	TRBJ2-3	.
TGTGCCAGCAGTTTATGGGGGGCTGAGCAGTTCTTC	CASSLWGAEQFF	.	TRBV6-2/TRBV6-3	TRBJ2-1	many
TGTGCCAGCAGCCAGGCGTTTCGCACTGAAGCTTTCTTT	CASSQAFRTEAFF	.	TRBV12-3/TRBV12-4	TRBJ1-1	.
TGTGCCAGCAGCGTCCACACCCCCCACAGCGGATCTGGAAACACCATATATTTT	CASSVHTPHSGSGNTIYF	.	TRBV9	TRBJ1-3	few
TGCAGCGTTTCGGGGGTAGAGATCTCCTACGAGCAGTACTTC	CSVSGVEISYEQYF	.	TRBV29-1	TRBJ2-7	.
TGTGCCAGCAGCCGCACTATAAACACTGAAGCTTTCTTT	CASSRTINTEAFF	.	TRBV6-2/TRBV6-3	TRBJ1-1	few
TGCGCCAGCAGCTTGGAGGCAGGGATCAACGAGCAGTACTTC	CASSLEAGINEQYF	.	TRBV5-1	TRBJ2-7	many
TGCAGCGTTGAAAGGGGGGACCGCACAGATACGCAGTATTTT	CSVERGDRTDTQYF	.	TRBV29-1	TRBJ2-3	few
TGTGCCACCAGTGATTGGACTAGCGGGGGCACGGAGCAGTTCTTC	CATSDWTSGGTEQFF	TRBD2	TRBV24-1	TRBJ2-1	.
TGCGCCAGCAGCTTGGGGACTAGCGCGGGGCAGTTCTTC	CASSLGTSAGQFF	TRBD2	TRBV5-1	TRBJ2-1	few
TGTGCCAGCGGCGATCCGGGACACAGAAACACCGGGGAGCTGTTTTTT	CASGDPGHRNTGELFF	.	TRBV12-3/TRBV12-4	TRBJ2-2	many
TGTGCCAGCAGTTTGGGACTCCCGAACACTGAAGCTTTCTTT	CASSLGLPNTEAFF	.	TRBV6-2/TRBV6-3	TRBJ1-1	.
TGTGCCAGCAGCTTAATTGGAGGACCCGGGGAGCTGTTTTTT	CASSLIGGPGELFF	.	TRBV7-2	TRBJ2-2	few
TGTGCCAGCAGCTTAGGGAATATCGGTAGGCTATACGAGCAGTACTTC	CASSLGNIGRLYEQYF	.	TRBV11-2	TRBJ2-7	.
TGTGCCTGGAGTGGGGCGGGGGCCCACAATGAGCAGTTCTTC	CAWSGAGAHNEQFF	.	TRBV30	TRBJ2-1	.
TGTGCTAGCAGCCCACTTAGCGGGGGAGTCGGGGAGCTGTTTTTT	CASSPLSGGVGELFF	TRBD2	TRBV7-7	TRBJ2-2	once
TGTGCCAGCAGGTACCGGGACTCGAGCTACTATGGCTACACCTTC	CASRYRDSSYYGYTF	.	TRBV12-3/TRBV12-4	TRBJ1-2	.
TGCGCCAGCAGCCAAGATTTCCGGACTAGGGCCCTCTACAATGAGCAGTTCTTC	CASSQDFRTRALYNEQFF	TRBD2	TRBV4-3	TRBJ2-1	few
TGTGCCAGCTGGTCTCGGCCCACCGGGGAGCTGTTTTTT	CASWSRPTGELFF	.	TRBV3-1	TRBJ2-2	few
TGTGCCAGCAGCTCATTTGGAGCAGGGCACACTGAAGCTTTCTTT	CASSSFGAGHTEAFF	.	TRBV11-2	TRBJ1-1	few
TGTGCCAGCAGTTCCCGGACAGGGCGTAATTCACCCCTCCACTTT	CASSSRTGRNSPLHF	TRBD1	TRBV6-5	TRBJ1-6	.
TGTGCCAGCAGTCCTAATCCGGGACAGGGCAACTATGGCTACACCTTC	CASSPNPGQGNYGYTF	TRBD1	TRBV6-2/TRBV6-3	TRBJ1-2	.
TGCGCCAGCAGCCGACACCGAGGGGAGACCCAGTACTTC	CASSRHRGETQYF	.	TRBV4-3	TRBJ2-5	many
TGTGCCAGCAGTTACAGCTCTAGGGCTTTCTTT	CASSYSSRAFF	.	TRBV7-2	TRBJ1-1	.
TGTGCCAGCAGTTTGACAGGGGGGTACAATGAGCAGTTCTTC	CASSLTGGYNEQFF	TRBD1	TRBV12-3/TRBV12-4	TRBJ2-1	few
TGCAGCGTTGAAATTCGCAGACGGAGTCAGACTACTTACGAGCAGTACTTC	CSVEIRRRSQTTYEQYF	.	TRBV29-1	TRBJ2-7	few
TGCAGTGCTAGGAAGGGGGTTAGCACAGATACGCAGTATTTT	CSARKGVSTDTQYF	.	TRBV20-1	TRBJ2-3	.
TGTGCCAGCAACAGGGGCGATGGCTACACCTTC	CASNRGDGYTF	TRBD1	TRBV7-2	TRBJ1-2	.
TGTGCCAGCAGCTTAGTCCTAGGTGGGTTAGGACGGCTCACCCATCAAGAGACCCAGTACTTC	CASSLVLGGLGRLTHQETQYF	.	TRBV7-2	TRBJ2-5	few
TGTGCCAGCAGCCTCCGTGGGGGTCAGCAGGGTGCCGGGGAGCTGTTTTTT	CASSLRGGQQGAGELFF	.	TRBV7-8	TRBJ2-2	.
TGCGCCAGCAGCGCGTCATTAATGGGGGCAACTAATGAAAAACTGTTTTTT	CASSASLMGATNEKLFF	.	TRBV5-1	TRBJ1-4	.
TGTCCTACTAGCGCAGATACGCAGTATTTT	CPTSADTQYF	TRBD2	TRBV12-3/TRBV12-4	TRBJ2-3	few
TGTGCCAGCAGTTTACAGGGGGCGAACTATGGCTACACCTTC	CASSLQGANYGYTF	TRBD1	TRBV12-3/TRBV12-4	TRBJ1-2	many
TGTGCCAGCAGACAGGGGGCTTACACTGAAGCTTTCTTT	CASRQGAYTEAFF	TRBD1	TRBV25-1	TRBJ1-1	.
TGCGCCAGCAGCCCAGTCAGTAACTCTGGAAACACCATATATTTT	CASSPVSNSGNTIYF	.	TRBV4-3	TRBJ1-3	few
TGCAGCGTTGAAGAAGAATGGAGGGGGGCCAACGTCCTGACTTTC	CSVEEEWRGANVLTF	.	TRBV29-1	TRBJ2-6	few
TGCGCCAGCAGCCCTGGAAGGACAGGGGCCCTTCCAGATACGCAGTATTTT	CASSPGRTGALPDTQYF	TRBD1	TRBV4-3	TRBJ2-3	.
TGTGCCACCAGTGACCCGGGACAAGATACGCAGTATTTT	CATSDPGQDTQYF	.	TRBV24-1	TRBJ2-3	.
TGTGCCAGCAGTTCCCAGGGAGAGAATGAGCAGTTCTTC	CASSSQGENEQFF	.	TRBV6-2/TRBV6-3	TRBJ2-1	.
TGCAGTGCTAGGGGGGGGGCAGACTCTGGAAACACCATATATTTT	CSARGGADSGNTIYF	.	TRBV20-1	TRBJ1-3	many
TGTGCCAGCAGCTTAGCGCGGGGGGGCATCAAACGCGGCTACACCTTC	CASSLARGGIKRGYTF	.	TRBV7-9	TRBJ1-2	few